One and the same sample provided the 10 T cell receptor beta chains below, sequenced in a study of cytomegalovirus exposure and HLA in healthy donors. Both 60 Vbeta primers and 13 Jbeta primers went into the PCR. Generated by immunoSEQ multiplex PCR, the TCRdb table keeps only in-frame clones and is missing some. In total, the table holds 30,000 to 50,000 clones. Sequenced material: PBMCs. Every receptor here comes from a woman in her twenties or thirties in good health and CMV-seropositive.

The chain has TRBV5-1 and TRBJ2-5; TRBD2 aligns across 8 bases. The germline CDR1 and CDR2 sequences are SGHRS and YFSETQ. CDR3 length: 17 amino acids. Losses at the gene ends were 4 bases for V and 4 bases for J; bases not matched to a gene: 15. The chain's CDR3 is CASSPIPPSGGPETQYF. The CDR3 region has the DNA TGCGCCAGCAGCCCAATTCCCCCAAGCGGGGGACCAGAGACCCAGTACTTC.

This chain uses TRBV28 with TRBJ2-1; D is undetermined. V lost 6 bases and J 7 bases, leaving 4 bases between the germline ends. This CDR3 has 10 residues. Germline lookup yields CDR1 MDHEN and CDR2 SYDVKM. CDR3 amino acids: CASSRNEQFF. Written as DNA, the CDR3 is TGTGCCAGCAGCCGGAATGAGCAGTTCTTC.

The V gene is TRBV19, the J gene TRBJ1-1; 7 bases line up with TRBD1. The CDR3 contains 13 residues. CDR1 and CDR2 from the germline V gene are LNHDA and SQIVND (reference sequence). The V and J ends lost 7 bases and 1 base, in that order; junction bases with no gene match: 3. The CDR3 is CASNRDRNTEAFF. For the CDR3, the DNA is TGTGCCAGTAACCGGGACAGGAACACTGAAGCTTTCTTT.

This chain joins TRBV19 and TRBJ1-2; TRBD1 aligns across 7 bases. Germline lookup yields CDR1 LNHDA and CDR2 SQIVND (reference sequence). After removal of 3 bases from V and 3 bases from J, the junction contained 7 bases not matched to a gene. CDR3 length: 15 residues. CDR3: CASSIAVRGYYGYTF. The CDR3 DNA follows: TGTGCCAGTAGTATCGCGGTCAGGGGGTACTATGGCTACACCTTC. Supplemented by reference TRBV19 and TRBJ1-2, the full variable domain reads DGGITQSPKYLFRKEGQNVTLSCEQNLNHDAMYWYRQDPGQGLRLIYYSQIVNDFQKGDIAEGYSVSREKKESFPLTVTSAQKNPTAFYLCASSIAVRGYYGYTFGSGTRLTVV.

The chain combines TRBV19 with TRBJ1-6; D is unclear. CDR3 length equals 14 residues. Trimming stripped 1 base from V and 10 bases from J, with 11 bases between. Per the germline V gene, CDR1 is LNHDA and CDR2 is SQIVND (reference sequence). This CDR3 is CASSIAVSSSPLHF. The CDR3 nucleotides read TGTGCCAGTAGTATAGCGGTGTCAAGCTCACCCCTCCACTTT.

The CDR3 DNA is TGTGCCTGGAGTCCACGATTGAGGGACTATGGCTACACCTTC. Amino acid sequence: CAWSPRLRDYGYTF. The chain couples TRBV30 to TRBJ1-2; no clear D gene. CDR3 length: 14 residues. Per germline, CDR1 GTSNPN and CDR2 SVGIG (reference sequence). Trimming shortened V by 2 bases and J by 3 bases, and 13 bases separated the two germline ends.

The chain carries TRBV28 and TRBJ2-1; D is possibly TRBD1 (7 bases). CDR3 length: 16 residues. The germline V gene encodes CDR1 MDHEN and CDR2 SYDVKM. V dropped 4 bases and J dropped 4 bases, with 17 bases sitting between them. This chain's CDR3 is CASSSIRGDQYNEQFF. DNA for the CDR3: TGTGCCAGCAGTTCTATCAGGGGGGACCAGTACAATGAGCAGTTCTTC.

This chain connects TRBV2 to TRBJ1-2; TRBD1 agrees at 9 bases. Germline trimming cut 3 bases from V and 6 bases from J; bases unmatched to any gene: 8. CDR3 size: 15 residues. Germline loops: CDR1 SNHLY, CDR2 FYNNEI. In DNA form, the CDR3 reads TGTGCCAGCAGTGAGGGGAACAGGGGGCAGGATGGCTACACCTTC. Translation: CASSEGNRGQDGYTF.

The chain combines TRBV5-1 with TRBJ2-1; 7 bases are shared with TRBD1. Trimming took 6 bases from V and 7 from J; bases not matched to a gene: 13. This CDR3 is built from 15 residues. Germline V gene sequence: CDR1 SGHRS, CDR2 YFSETQ. The CDR3 coding sequence is TGCGCCAGCACCTTCGAGGGGGCAATACGAAATGAGCAGTTCTTC. This gives the protein CASTFEGAIRNEQFF.

V is TRBV6-1 and J is TRBJ2-5, with D unclear. This CDR3 comprises 10 residues. With 7 bases removed from V and 3 bases from J, the gap between germline ends came to 3 bases. From germline, CDR1 is MNHNS and CDR2 SASEGT. The DNA of the CDR3 is TGTGCCAGCACAGAAGAGACCCAGTACTTC. It is translated as CASTEETQYF.